The rows below give T cell receptor beta chains drawn from one sample of a study of response to subunit inactivated influenza vaccine. In TCRdb, the RT-PCR reads were re-called with MiXCR into one record per CDR3 protein. The sample comprises under 850,000 distinct CDR3 sequences, around 20% of which are singletons, and 11% rests with the top ten. This sample comprised PBMCs from blood, obtained about 5 days after vaccination. The receptors were gathered from a man aged 50-59 years who received an inactivated influenza vaccine. CDR3s include the opening cysteine and the closing phenylalanine or tryptophan. A D gene is named only where the DNA matches it firmly. Clone sizes are given selectively: once, few, many, or a class where the clone is expanded.

clone size	V gene	J gene	D gene	CDR3 protein	CDR3 DNA
-	TRBV6-4	TRBJ2-3	TRBD2	CASSDTSGRPYF	TGTGCCAGCAGTGACACTAGCGGGAGACCTTATTTT
few	TRBV20-1	TRBJ2-5	TRBD2	CSASEAGGVALETQYF	TGCAGTGCTAGTGAAGCGGGAGGTGTAGCGTTAGAGACCCAGTACTTC
-	TRBV6-1	TRBJ2-3	TRBD2	CASSGGGLFTDTQYF	TGTGCCTCCTCGGGAGGGGGGCTCTTCACAGATACGCAGTATTTT
-	TRBV27	TRBJ1-1	-	CASGIGSRYRNTEAFF	TGTGCCAGCGGAATCGGGAGTAGGTATCGGAACACTGAAGCTTTCTTT
few	TRBV15	TRBJ1-6	-	CATSRDLRYNSPLHF	TGTGCCACCAGCAGAGATCTGAGATATAATTCACCCCTCCACTTT
-	TRBV30	TRBJ2-5	-	CAWSVQEQETQYF	TGTGCCTGGAGTGTACAGGAACAAGAGACCCAGTACTTC
few	TRBV29-1	TRBJ2-3	TRBD2	CSVGLAAATDTQYF	TGCAGCGTTGGGCTAGCGGCCGCCACAGATACGCAGTATTTT
-	TRBV7-8	TRBJ1-2	-	CASSLGERGGYGYTF	TGTGCCAGCAGCTTAGGTGAACGCGGCGGCTATGGCTACACCTTC
-	TRBV3-1	TRBJ2-7	-	CASSQDGHYRYEQYF	TGTGCCAGCAGCCAAGATGGACACTACCGCTACGAGCAGTACTTC
few	TRBV18	TRBJ2-5	-	CASSPLGARETQYF	TGTGCCAGCTCACCACTGGGGGCAAGAGAGACCCAGTACTTC
-	TRBV28	TRBJ2-1	-	CASSRGVNEQFF	TGTGCCAGCAGTAGGGGGGTGAATGAGCAGTTCTTC
-	TRBV7-8	TRBJ2-5	-	CASSLAGHDGETQYF	TGTGCCAGCAGCTTAGCGGGACACGACGGGGAGACCCAGTACTTC
few	TRBV20-1	TRBJ2-1	-	CSARARYGTERNEQFF	TGCAGTGCTAGAGCCCGATACGGGACTGAAAGAAATGAGCAGTTCTTC
few	TRBV6-2/TRBV6-3	TRBJ2-6	-	CASSYEEGGPSSGANVLTF	TGTGCCAGCAGTTACGAGGAGGGCGGACCTAGCTCTGGGGCCAACGTCCTGACTTTC
few	TRBV12-3/TRBV12-4	TRBJ2-6	TRBD1	CASSLKGQGAFGANVLTF	TGTGCCAGCAGTTTAAAGGGACAGGGGGCGTTTGGGGCCAACGTCCTGACTTTC
-	TRBV5-1	TRBJ2-5	-	CASSSATTQETQYF	TGCGCCAGCAGCTCTGCGACTACGCAAGAGACCCAGTACTTC
-	TRBV28	TRBJ2-3	-	CASRPGYDTQYF	TGTGCCAGCAGACCAGGGTACGATACGCAGTATTTT
few	TRBV20-1	TRBJ2-3	TRBD2	CSARASGRASDTQYF	TGCAGTGCTAGAGCGAGCGGGAGGGCCTCAGATACGCAGTATTTT
many	TRBV12-3/TRBV12-4	TRBJ1-1	-	CASSLSVTNTEAFF	TGTGCCAGCAGTCTAAGTGTCACGAACACTGAAGCTTTCTTT
-	TRBV7-2	TRBJ2-1	TRBD2	CASSWSGRAYNEQFF	TGTGCCAGCAGCTGGAGCGGGAGGGCCTACAATGAGCAGTTCTTC
-	TRBV5-1	TRBJ2-1	TRBD2	CASSSGLAGAEQFF	TGCGCCAGCAGCTCGGGACTAGCGGGAGCTGAGCAGTTCTTC
few	TRBV20-1	TRBJ1-2	-	CSAREGGGGRYGYTF	TGCAGTGCTAGAGAGGGTGGCGGGGGAAGATATGGCTACACCTTC
-	TRBV4-1	TRBJ1-6	-	CASSQSTANSPLHF	TGCGCCAGCAGCCAATCGACAGCTAATTCACCCCTCCACTTT
-	TRBV7-9	TRBJ2-7	-	CASSRDLQEQYF	TGTGCCAGCAGTAGAGACTTGCAAGAGCAGTACTTC
few	TRBV12-3/TRBV12-4	TRBJ1-1	-	CASSFYSREAFF	TGTGCCAGCAGTTTTTACAGTCGCGAAGCTTTCTTT
few	TRBV7-9	TRBJ2-7	-	CASSLTGTNEQYF	TGTGCCAGCAGCTTGACCGGGACAAACGAGCAGTACTTC
-	TRBV5-1	TRBJ2-7	TRBD2	CASSLAVSGGHHEQYF	TGCGCCAGCAGCTTGGCCGTCTCGGGGGGGCACCACGAGCAGTACTTC
many	TRBV7-6	TRBJ2-7	TRBD2	CASSSPSDSGGEEYF	TGTGCCAGCAGCTCTCCATCAGACTCGGGAGGCGAGGAGTACTTC
-	TRBV20-1	TRBJ1-2	-	CSVTDRTAAGANYGYTF	TGCAGTGTAACGGATCGGACAGCAGCGGGGGCTAACTATGGCTACACCTTC
-	TRBV7-8	TRBJ2-1	TRBD2	CASSLDPSGVYNEQFF	TGTGCCAGCAGCTTAGACCCTAGCGGGGTGTACAATGAGCAGTTCTTC
many	TRBV12-3/TRBV12-4	TRBJ2-1	TRBD2	CASSPGLATLNEQFF	TGTGCCAGCAGCCCGGGACTAGCGACCCTCAATGAGCAGTTCTTC
many	TRBV20-1	TRBJ1-2	-	CSARDFGTTGYGYTF	TGCAGTGCTAGAGATTTTGGCACGACGGGCTATGGCTACACCTTC
-	TRBV6-5	TRBJ2-6	-	CASTLFSARAGPLGYSGANVLTF	TGTGCCAGCACCCTATTTTCCGCGCGGGCAGGGCCACTTGGATACTCTGGGGCCAACGTCCTGACTTTC
few	TRBV10-3	TRBJ2-1	TRBD1	CAVSGTGKNEQFF	TGTGCCGTCTCAGGGACAGGGAAAAATGAGCAGTTCTTC
few	TRBV6-1	TRBJ2-7	TRBD1	CASRGQGVGTYEQYF	TGTGCCAGCAGGGGACAGGGGGTTGGGACCTACGAGCAGTACTTC
few	TRBV20-1	TRBJ2-1	-	CSASQGFGAALTSYNEQFF	TGCAGTGCTAGCCAGGGGTTTGGGGCCGCCTTAACCTCCTACAATGAGCAGTTCTTC
-	TRBV10-3	TRBJ2-1	TRBD2	CAISGGGRTYNEQFF	TGTGCCATCAGTGGAGGCGGGAGAACCTACAATGAGCAGTTCTTC
few	TRBV29-1	TRBJ1-5	-	CSAKQGSGQPQHF	TGCAGCGCTAAACAGGGTTCGGGACAGCCCCAGCATTTT
many	TRBV15	TRBJ2-7	-	CATSSRTASSEQYF	TGTGCCACCAGCTCCCGGACGGCCTCCTCCGAGCAGTACTTC
-	TRBV5-1	TRBJ2-3	-	CASSLVFRATTDTQYF	TGCGCCAGCAGCTTGGTGTTTAGAGCAACCACAGATACGCAGTATTTT
-	TRBV20-1	TRBJ2-7	-	CSAKQGNYEQYF	TGCAGTGCCAAGCAGGGGAACTACGAGCAGTACTTC
many	TRBV5-1	TRBJ2-3	TRBD2	CASSQGLRTDTQYF	TGCGCCAGCAGCCAGGGACTACGCACAGATACGCAGTATTTT
-	TRBV7-2	TRBJ2-3	TRBD2	CASSLSPSGGADTQYF	TGTGCCAGCAGCTTATCCCCTAGCGGGGGCGCAGATACGCAGTATTTT
few	TRBV27	TRBJ2-7	-	CASRFTTGPYEQYF	TGTGCCAGCAGATTTACCACAGGGCCCTACGAGCAGTACTTC
many	TRBV6-2/TRBV6-3	TRBJ1-2	TRBD1	CASTKGQGKFRNYGYTF	TGTGCCAGCACCAAAGGACAGGGGAAGTTTCGTAACTATGGCTACACCTTC
few	TRBV7-9	TRBJ1-1	TRBD1	CASRGVPGQGRTEAFF	TGTGCCAGCAGGGGGGTACCGGGACAGGGGAGGACTGAAGCTTTCTTT
few	TRBV24-1	TRBJ1-5	-	CATSDLIPVGRLNQPQHF	TGTGCCACCAGTGATTTAATCCCCGTCGGACGGTTGAATCAGCCCCAGCATTTT
few	TRBV27	TRBJ2-3	TRBD2	CASSRWTSGRMPDTQYF	TGTGCCAGCAGTCGCTGGACTAGCGGGAGGATGCCAGATACGCAGTATTTT
few	TRBV2	TRBJ2-7	-	CASSEARSSYEQYF	TGTGCCAGCAGTGAAGCACGATCCTCCTACGAGCAGTACTTC
-	TRBV20-1	TRBJ1-2	-	CSAPPYTF	TGCAGTGCTCCTCCCTACACCTTC
-	TRBV5-6	TRBJ1-2	-	CASILGGNYGYTF	TGTGCCAGCATCCTGGGGGGGAACTATGGCTACACCTTC
many	TRBV3-1	TRBJ1-5	-	CASSQAGPGQPQHF	TGTGCCAGCAGCCAAGCGGGGCCAGGGCAGCCCCAGCATTTT
-	TRBV6-1	TRBJ2-1	TRBD1	CASRSTGGTYNEQFF	TGTGCCAGCAGGTCGACAGGGGGCACCTACAATGAGCAGTTCTTC
many	TRBV15	TRBJ1-1	TRBD1	CATSPRGQQEAFF	TGTGCCACCAGCCCAAGGGGACAGCAAGAAGCTTTCTTT
many	TRBV18	TRBJ2-1	-	CASSPGLDNEQFF	TGTGCCAGCTCACCCGGACTGGACAATGAGCAGTTCTTC
-	TRBV4-3	TRBJ2-7	TRBD1	CASSQAGTGAFGEQYF	TGCGCCAGCAGCCAGGCCGGGACAGGGGCGTTCGGCGAGCAGTACTTC
few	TRBV12-1	TRBJ2-3	-	CASISPADTQYF	TGTGCCAGCATTTCGCCCGCAGATACGCAGTATTTT
-	TRBV7-6	TRBJ2-3	-	CASSSGQATDTQYF	TGTGCCAGCAGCTCAGGACAAGCCACAGATACGCAGTATTTT
many	TRBV12-3/TRBV12-4	TRBJ2-5	TRBD1	CASSLRGLETQYF	TGTGCCAGCAGTTTGAGGGGGCTGGAGACCCAGTACTTC
-	TRBV29-1	TRBJ1-2	TRBD1	CSVVTGTGNYGYTF	TGCAGCGTTGTTACCGGGACAGGGAACTATGGCTACACCTTC